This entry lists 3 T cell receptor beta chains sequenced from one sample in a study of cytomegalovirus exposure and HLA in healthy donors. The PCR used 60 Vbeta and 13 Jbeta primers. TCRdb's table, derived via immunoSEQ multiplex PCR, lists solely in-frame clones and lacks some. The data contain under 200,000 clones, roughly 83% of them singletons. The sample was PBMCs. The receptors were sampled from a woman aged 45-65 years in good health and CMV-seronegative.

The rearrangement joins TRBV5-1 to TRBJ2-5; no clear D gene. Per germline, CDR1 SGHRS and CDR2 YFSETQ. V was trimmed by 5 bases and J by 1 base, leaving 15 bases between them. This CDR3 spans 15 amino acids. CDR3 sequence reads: CASRGNRSFQETQYF. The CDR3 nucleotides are TGCGCCAGCAGAGGTAACAGATCATTCCAAGAGACCCAGTACTTC.

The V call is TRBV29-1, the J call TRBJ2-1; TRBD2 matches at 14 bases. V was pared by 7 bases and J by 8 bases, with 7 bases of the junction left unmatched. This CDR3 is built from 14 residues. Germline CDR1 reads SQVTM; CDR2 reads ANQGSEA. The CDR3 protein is CSARTSGRIHEQFF. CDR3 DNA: TGCAGCGCCCGGACTAGCGGGAGGATCCATGAGCAGTTCTTC.

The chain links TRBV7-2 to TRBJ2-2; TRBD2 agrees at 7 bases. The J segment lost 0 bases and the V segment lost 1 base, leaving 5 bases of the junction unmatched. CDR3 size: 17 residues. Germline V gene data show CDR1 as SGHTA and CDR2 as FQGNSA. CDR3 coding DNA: TGTGCCAGCAGCTTAGTGGGAGGGGCCGCGAACACCGGGGAGCTGTTTTTT. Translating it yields CASSLVGGAANTGELFF.